This T cell receptor (beta chain) was profiled in a study of T cells in Graves' hyperthyroidism and ophthalmopathy. About the research overall: Specimen type is peripheral blood, collected at initial diagnosis prior to any treatment.

Researchers took RNA transcripts and amplified the TCR beta CDR3 regions from them. During a first-round RT-PCR of the TCR CDR3, the HTBI primer set was used. TCRdb reanalysed the multiplex PCR reads using MiXCR and keeps one entry per CDR3 protein. Of about 420,000 distinct CDR3 sequences listed, roughly 15% are singletons. This clonotype was seen a handful of times. Its target is not known. Study-level findings and limits: The majority of expanded thyroid clonotypes above 0.001 also appeared in blood.

The V gene lost 5 bases and the J gene lost 2 bases, with 12 bases spanning the gap. In germline, CDR1 is LNHDA, CDR2 SQIVND (reference sequence). This CDR3 comprises 15 residues. The sequencing sample was made of blood. The chain combines TRBV19 with TRBJ2-2; D call uncertain. The clonotype was recovered from a woman between 18 and 29 years old with Graves' hyperthyroidism. Here the CDR3 DNA reads TGTGCCAGTAGTGCCTTCGACTTAAACACCGGGGAGCTGTTTTTT. Translated: CASSAFDLNTGELFF. The full variable domain, in which reference TRBV19 and TRBJ2-2 provide the parts outside the CDR3, is DGGITQSPKYLFRKEGQNVTLSCEQNLNHDAMYWYRQDPGQGLRLIYYSQIVNDFQKGDIAEGYSVSREKKESFPLTVTSAQKNPTAFYLCASSAFDLNTGELFFGEGSRLTVL.